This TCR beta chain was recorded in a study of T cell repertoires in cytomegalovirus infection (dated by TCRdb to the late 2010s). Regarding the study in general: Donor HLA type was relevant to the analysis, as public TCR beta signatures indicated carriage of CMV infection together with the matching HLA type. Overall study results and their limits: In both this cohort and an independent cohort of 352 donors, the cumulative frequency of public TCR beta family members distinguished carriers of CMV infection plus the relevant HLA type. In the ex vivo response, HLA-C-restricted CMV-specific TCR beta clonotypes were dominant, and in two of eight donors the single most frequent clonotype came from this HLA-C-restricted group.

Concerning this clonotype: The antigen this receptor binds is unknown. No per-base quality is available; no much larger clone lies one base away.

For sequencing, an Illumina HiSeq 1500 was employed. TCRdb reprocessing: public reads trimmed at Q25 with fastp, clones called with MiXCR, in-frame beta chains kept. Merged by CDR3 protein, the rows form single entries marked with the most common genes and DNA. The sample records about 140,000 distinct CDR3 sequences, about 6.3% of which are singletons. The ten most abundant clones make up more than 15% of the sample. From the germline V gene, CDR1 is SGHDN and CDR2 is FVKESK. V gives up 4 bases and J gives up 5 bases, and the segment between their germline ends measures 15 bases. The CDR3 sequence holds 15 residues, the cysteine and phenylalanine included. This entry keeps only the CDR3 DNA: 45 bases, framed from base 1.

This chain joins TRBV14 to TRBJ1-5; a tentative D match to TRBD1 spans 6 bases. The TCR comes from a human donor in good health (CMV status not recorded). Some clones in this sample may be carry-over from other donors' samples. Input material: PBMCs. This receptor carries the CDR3 CASSRFTGWDQPQHF. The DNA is TGTGCCAGCAGCCGGTTCACAGGGTGGGATCAGCCCCAGCATTTT.